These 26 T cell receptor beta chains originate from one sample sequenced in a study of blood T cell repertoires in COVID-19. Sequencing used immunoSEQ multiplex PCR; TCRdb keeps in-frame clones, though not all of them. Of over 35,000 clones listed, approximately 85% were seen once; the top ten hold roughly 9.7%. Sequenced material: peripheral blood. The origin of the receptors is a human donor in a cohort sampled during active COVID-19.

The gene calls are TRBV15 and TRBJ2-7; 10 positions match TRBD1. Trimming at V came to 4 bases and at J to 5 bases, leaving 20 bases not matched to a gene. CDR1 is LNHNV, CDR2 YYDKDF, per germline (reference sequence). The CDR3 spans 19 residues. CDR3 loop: CATSNYGTGAEIYRHEQYF. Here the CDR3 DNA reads TGTGCCACCAGCAATTACGGGACAGGGGCCGAGATATACCGCCACGAGCAGTACTTC.

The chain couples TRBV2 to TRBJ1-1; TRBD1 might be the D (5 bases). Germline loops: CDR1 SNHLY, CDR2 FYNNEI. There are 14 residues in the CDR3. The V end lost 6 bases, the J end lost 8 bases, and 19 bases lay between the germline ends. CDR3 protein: CASRSQGSELEAFF. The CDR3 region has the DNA TGTGCCAGCAGAAGTCAGGGCAGTGAATTGGAAGCTTTCTTT.

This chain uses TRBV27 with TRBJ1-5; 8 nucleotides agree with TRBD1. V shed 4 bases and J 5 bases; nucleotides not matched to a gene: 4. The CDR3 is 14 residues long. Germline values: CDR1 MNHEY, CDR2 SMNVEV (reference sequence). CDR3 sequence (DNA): TGTGCCAGCAGTTCCAACAGGGGGGATCAGCCCCAGCATTTT. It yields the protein CASSSNRGDQPQHF.

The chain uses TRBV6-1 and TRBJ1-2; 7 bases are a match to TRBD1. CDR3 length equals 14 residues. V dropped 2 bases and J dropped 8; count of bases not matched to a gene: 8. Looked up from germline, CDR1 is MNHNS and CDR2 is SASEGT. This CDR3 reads CASSEWGGGGGYTF. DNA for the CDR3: TGTGCCAGCAGTGAATGGGGCGGAGGGGGCGGCTACACCTTC.

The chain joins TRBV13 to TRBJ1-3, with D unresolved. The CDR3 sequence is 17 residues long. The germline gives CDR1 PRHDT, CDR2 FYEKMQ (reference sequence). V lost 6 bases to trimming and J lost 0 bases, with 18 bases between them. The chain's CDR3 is CASSLGSSQTSGNTIYF. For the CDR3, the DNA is TGTGCCAGCAGTCTCGGGTCTTCCCAAACCTCTGGAAACACCATATATTTT.

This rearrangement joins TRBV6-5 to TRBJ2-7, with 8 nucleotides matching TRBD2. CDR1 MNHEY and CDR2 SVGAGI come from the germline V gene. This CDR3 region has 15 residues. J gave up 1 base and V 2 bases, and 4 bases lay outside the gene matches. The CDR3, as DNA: TGTGCCAGCAGTTACGGGGCGGGGGGTTCCTACGAGCAGTACTTC. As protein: CASSYGAGGSYEQYF.

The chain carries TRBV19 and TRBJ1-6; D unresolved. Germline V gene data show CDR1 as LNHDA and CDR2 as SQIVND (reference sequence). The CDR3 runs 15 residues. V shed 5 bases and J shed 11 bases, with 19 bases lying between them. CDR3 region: CASSGLEGGMAPLHF. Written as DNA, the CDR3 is TGTGCCAGTAGTGGGCTGGAAGGCGGGATGGCACCCCTCCACTTT.

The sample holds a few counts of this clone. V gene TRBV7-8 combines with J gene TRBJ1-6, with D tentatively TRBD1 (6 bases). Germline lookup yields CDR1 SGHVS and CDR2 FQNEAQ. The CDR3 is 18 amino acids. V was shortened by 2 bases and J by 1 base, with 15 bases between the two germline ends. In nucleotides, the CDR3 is TGTGCCAGCAGCTTAACAGGGTTTGATAGTTCCTATAATTCACCCCTCCACTTT. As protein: CASSLTGFDSSYNSPLHF. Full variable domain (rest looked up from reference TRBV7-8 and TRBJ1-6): GAGVSQSPRYKVAKRGQDVALRCDPISGHVSLFWYQQALGQGPEFLTYFQNEAQLDKSGLPSDRFFAERPEGSVSTLKIQRTQQEDSAVYLCASSLTGFDSSYNSPLHFGNGTRLTVT.

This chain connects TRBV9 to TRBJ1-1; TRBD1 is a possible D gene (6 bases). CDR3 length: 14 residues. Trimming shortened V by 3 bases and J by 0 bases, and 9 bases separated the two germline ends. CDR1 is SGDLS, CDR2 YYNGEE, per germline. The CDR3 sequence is CASSAGQMNTEAFF. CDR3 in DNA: TGTGCCAGCAGCGCCGGACAGATGAACACTGAAGCTTTCTTT.

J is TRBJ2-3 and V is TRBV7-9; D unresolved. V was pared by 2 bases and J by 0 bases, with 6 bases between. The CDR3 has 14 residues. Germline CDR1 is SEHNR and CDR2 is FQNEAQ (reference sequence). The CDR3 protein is CASSLLSSTDTQYF. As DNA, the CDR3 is TGTGCCAGCAGCTTATTGTCTAGCACAGATACGCAGTATTTT.

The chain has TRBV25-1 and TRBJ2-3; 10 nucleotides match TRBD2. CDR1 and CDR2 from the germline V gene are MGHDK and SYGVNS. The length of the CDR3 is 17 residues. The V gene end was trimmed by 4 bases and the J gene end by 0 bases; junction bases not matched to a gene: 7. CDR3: CASSATASGGSTDTQYF. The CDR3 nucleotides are TGTGCCAGCAGTGCAACGGCTAGCGGGGGAAGCACAGATACGCAGTATTTT.

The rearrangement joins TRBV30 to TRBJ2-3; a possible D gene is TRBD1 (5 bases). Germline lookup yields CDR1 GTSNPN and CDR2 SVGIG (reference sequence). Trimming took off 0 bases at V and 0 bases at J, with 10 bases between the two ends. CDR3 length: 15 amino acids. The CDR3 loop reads CAWSVMGLSTDTQYF. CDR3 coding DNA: TGTGCCTGGAGTGTAATGGGGCTGAGCACAGATACGCAGTATTTT.

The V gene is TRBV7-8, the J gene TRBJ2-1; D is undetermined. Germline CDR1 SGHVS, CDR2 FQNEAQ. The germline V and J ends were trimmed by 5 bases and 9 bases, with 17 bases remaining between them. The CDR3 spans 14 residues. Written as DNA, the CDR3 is TGTGCCAGCAGCCGAAGTCGCGGTCCGTCTGAGCAGTTCTTC. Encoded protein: CASSRSRGPSEQFF. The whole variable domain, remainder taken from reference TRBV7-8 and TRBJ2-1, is GAGVSQSPRYKVAKRGQDVALRCDPISGHVSLFWYQQALGQGPEFLTYFQNEAQLDKSGLPSDRFFAERPEGSVSTLKIQRTQQEDSAVYLCASSRSRGPSEQFFGPGTRLTVL.

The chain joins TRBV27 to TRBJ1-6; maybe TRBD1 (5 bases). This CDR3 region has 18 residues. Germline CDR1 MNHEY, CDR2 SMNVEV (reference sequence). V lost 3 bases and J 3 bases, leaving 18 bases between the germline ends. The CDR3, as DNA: TGTGCCAGCAGTTTGCGGTGGTCACAGGCCGTCTATAATTCACCCCTCCACTTT. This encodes CASSLRWSQAVYNSPLHF.

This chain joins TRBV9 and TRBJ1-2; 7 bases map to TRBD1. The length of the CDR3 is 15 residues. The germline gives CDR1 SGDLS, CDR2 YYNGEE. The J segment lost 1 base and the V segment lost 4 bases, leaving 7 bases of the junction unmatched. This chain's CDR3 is CASSPDRVYNYGYTF. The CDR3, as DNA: TGTGCCAGCAGCCCAGACAGGGTTTATAACTATGGCTACACCTTC.

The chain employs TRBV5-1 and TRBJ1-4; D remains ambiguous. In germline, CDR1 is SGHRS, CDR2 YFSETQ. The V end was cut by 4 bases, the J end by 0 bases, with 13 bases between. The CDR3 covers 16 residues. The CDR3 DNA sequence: TGCGCCAGCAGCAGCGGGAGGGCGTCAACTAATGAAAAACTGTTTTTT. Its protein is CASSSGRASTNEKLFF. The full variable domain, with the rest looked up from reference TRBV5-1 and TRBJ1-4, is KAGVTQTPRYLIKTRGQQVTLSCSPISGHRSVSWYQQTPGQGLQFLFEYFSETQRNKGNFPGRFSGRQFSNSRSEMNVSTLELGDSALYLCASSSGRASTNEKLFFGSGTQLSVL.

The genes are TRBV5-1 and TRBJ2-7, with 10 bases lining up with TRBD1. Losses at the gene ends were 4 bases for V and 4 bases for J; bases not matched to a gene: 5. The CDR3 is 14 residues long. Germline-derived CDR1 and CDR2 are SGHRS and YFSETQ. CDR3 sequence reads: CASSIPGQGYEQYF. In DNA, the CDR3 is TGCGCCAGCAGCATCCCGGGACAGGGGTACGAGCAGTACTTC.

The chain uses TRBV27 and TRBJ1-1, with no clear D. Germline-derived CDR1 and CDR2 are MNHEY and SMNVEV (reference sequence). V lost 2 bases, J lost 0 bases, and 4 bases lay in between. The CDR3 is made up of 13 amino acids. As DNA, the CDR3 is TGTGCCAGCAGTTTAGAGCTGAACACTGAAGCTTTCTTT. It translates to CASSLELNTEAFF.

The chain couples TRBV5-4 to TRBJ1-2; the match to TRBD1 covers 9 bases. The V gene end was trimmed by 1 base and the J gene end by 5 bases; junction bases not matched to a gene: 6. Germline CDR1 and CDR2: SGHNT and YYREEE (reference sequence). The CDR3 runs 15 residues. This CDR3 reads CASSLRETGGYGYTF. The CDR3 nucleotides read TGTGCCAGCAGCTTGAGAGAGACAGGGGGATATGGCTACACCTTC.

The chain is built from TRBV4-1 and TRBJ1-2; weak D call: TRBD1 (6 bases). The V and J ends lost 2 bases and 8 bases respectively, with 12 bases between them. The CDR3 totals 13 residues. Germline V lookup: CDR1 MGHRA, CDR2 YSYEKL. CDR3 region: CASSQTRGGGYTF. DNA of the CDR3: TGCGCCAGCAGCCAAACCCGCGGGGGCGGCTACACCTTC.

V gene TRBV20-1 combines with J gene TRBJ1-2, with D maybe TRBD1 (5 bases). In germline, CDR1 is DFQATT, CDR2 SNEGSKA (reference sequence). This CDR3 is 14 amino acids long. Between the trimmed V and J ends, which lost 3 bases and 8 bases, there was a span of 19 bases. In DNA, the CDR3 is TGCAGTGCTAGTGTTTTAGGCTGGGGCGAGGGCTACACCTTC. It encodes CSASVLGWGEGYTF.

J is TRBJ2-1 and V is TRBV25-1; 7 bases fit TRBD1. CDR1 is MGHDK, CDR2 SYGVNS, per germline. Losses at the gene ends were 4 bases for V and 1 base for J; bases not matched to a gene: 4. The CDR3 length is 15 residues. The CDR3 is CASSAAGGSYNEQFF. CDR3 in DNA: TGTGCCAGCAGTGCCGCAGGGGGTTCCTACAATGAGCAGTTCTTC.

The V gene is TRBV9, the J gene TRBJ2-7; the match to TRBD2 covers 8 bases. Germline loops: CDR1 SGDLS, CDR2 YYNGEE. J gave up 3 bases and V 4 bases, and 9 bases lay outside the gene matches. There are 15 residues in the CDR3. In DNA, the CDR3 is TGTGCCAGCAGCCCCGCGGGAGGAGGAGGCTACGAGCAGTACTTC. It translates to CASSPAGGGGYEQYF.

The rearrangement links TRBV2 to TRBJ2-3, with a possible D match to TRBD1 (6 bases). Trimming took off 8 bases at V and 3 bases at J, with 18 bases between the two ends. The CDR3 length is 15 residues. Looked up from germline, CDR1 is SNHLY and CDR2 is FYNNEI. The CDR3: CASVLRGFGTDTQYF. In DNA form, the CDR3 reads TGTGCCAGCGTATTGAGGGGGTTTGGTACAGATACGCAGTATTTT.

The CDR3 protein is CASSSQRGARNEQFF. CDR3 bases: TGCGCCAGCAGCTCCCAGCGGGGGGCAAGGAATGAGCAGTTCTTC. V is TRBV5-1 and J is TRBJ2-1; 9 positions agree with TRBD2. The CDR3 runs 15 residues. V trimming: 3 bases; J trimming: 7 bases; junction bases outside the gene matches: 8. Germline CDR1 and CDR2: SGHRS and YFSETQ.

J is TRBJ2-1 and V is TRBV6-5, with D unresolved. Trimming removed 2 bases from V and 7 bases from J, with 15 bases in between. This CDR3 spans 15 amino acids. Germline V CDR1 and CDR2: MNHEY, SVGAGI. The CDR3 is CASSYTGSRRNEQFF. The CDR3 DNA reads TGTGCCAGCAGTTACACGGGTTCCCGCCGGAATGAGCAGTTCTTC.